This T cell receptor beta chain derives from a study of early T cells in non-severe SARS-CoV-2 infection. Germline trimming cut 7 bases from V and 11 bases from J; bases unmatched to any gene: 13. The CDR3 runs 14 residues. Germline V CDR1 and CDR2: MNHEY, SVGEGT. Unique molecular identifiers tagged individual cDNA molecules. TCRdb called the 5' RACE reads again in MiXCR, with one record for every CDR3 protein. The data show more than 20,000 distinct CDR3 sequences, less than 4.5% seen once. This clonotype was seen ten or more times. J is TRBJ1-1 and V is TRBV6-2 or TRBV6-3; 10 bases fit TRBD1. This TCR came from an adult who was a healthcare worker with PCR-confirmed SARS-CoV-2 infection or an uninfected control (not recorded which). The sample consisted of whole blood. CDR3: CASKLTGGAVGAFF. The CDR3 DNA reads as TGTGCCAGCAAGCTGACAGGGGGCGCAGTTGGCGCTTTCTTT.